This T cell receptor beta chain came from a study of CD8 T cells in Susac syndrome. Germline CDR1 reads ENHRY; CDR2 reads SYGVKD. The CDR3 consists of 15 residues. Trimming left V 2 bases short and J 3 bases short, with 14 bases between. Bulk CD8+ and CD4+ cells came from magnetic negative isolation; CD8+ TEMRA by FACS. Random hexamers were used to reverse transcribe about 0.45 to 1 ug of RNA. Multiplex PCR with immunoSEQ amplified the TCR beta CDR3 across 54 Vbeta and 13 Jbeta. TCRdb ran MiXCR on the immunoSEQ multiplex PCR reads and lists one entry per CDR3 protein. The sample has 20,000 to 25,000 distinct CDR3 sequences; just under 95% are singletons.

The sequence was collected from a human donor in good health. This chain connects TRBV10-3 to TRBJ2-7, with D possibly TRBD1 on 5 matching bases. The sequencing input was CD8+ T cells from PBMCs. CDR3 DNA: TGTGCCATCAGTGAGCCGAGACAGTACAACTACGAGCAGTACTTC. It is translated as CAISEPRQYNYEQYF.